This is a list of T cell receptor beta chains from one sample in a study of cytomegalovirus exposure and HLA in healthy donors. Profiling relied on immunoSEQ multiplex PCR, and the TCRdb table lists in-frame clones only, not all of them. Of over 150,000 clones listed, over 70% are singletons. The sequenced sample consisted of PBMCs. The receptors were sampled from a male donor in good health and CMV-seronegative. The CDR3 runs from the conserved cysteine through the conserved F or W. The order of the fields is D gene, J gene, V gene, clone size, CDR3 DNA, CDR3 protein. D genes are given only for firm matches. Expanded clones are given a class, and other clones once, few, many or no size at all.

d_call: .
j_call: TRBJ1-5
v_call: TRBV19
clone_size: .
cdr3_nt: TGTGCCAGTACCGCATTTGAGGGTCAGCCCCAGCATTTT
cdr3_aa: CASTAFEGQPQHF

d_call: .
j_call: TRBJ2-7
v_call: TRBV7-8
clone_size: .
cdr3_nt: TGTGCCAGCAGCCTCCCTCAGCGATTCAGCGCCAGTGGCGAGCAGTACTTC
cdr3_aa: CASSLPQRFSASGEQYF

d_call: TRBD1
j_call: TRBJ1-2
v_call: TRBV7-2
clone_size: few
cdr3_nt: TGTGCCAGCAGTTCATACCCTAACAGGGGGCGTAGGAATGGCTACACCTTC
cdr3_aa: CASSSYPNRGRRNGYTF

d_call: .
j_call: TRBJ2-1
v_call: TRBV5-8
clone_size: once
cdr3_nt: TGTGCCAGCAGCCCTCTTGGTTCAGGCAATGAGCAGTTCTTC
cdr3_aa: CASSPLGSGNEQFF

d_call: .
j_call: TRBJ2-7
v_call: TRBV28
clone_size: .
cdr3_nt: TGTGCCAGCAGTTCACTAGTTCACTACGAGCAGTACTTC
cdr3_aa: CASSSLVHYEQYF

d_call: TRBD1
j_call: TRBJ1-5
v_call: TRBV29-1
clone_size: .
cdr3_nt: TGCAGCGCCGCAGAGAACAGGGGATGGGAGCCCCAGCATTTT
cdr3_aa: CSAAENRGWEPQHF

d_call: .
j_call: TRBJ1-2
v_call: TRBV4-1
clone_size: .
cdr3_nt: TGCGCCAGCAGCCAAGATGGCACAGCTTTCCCTAACTATGGCTACACCTTC
cdr3_aa: CASSQDGTAFPNYGYTF

d_call: TRBD2
j_call: TRBJ2-3
v_call: TRBV9
clone_size: .
cdr3_nt: TGTGCCAGCAGCCCCGGTGGGGCTAGCGGGACGACAGATACGCAGTATTTT
cdr3_aa: CASSPGGASGTTDTQYF

d_call: .
j_call: TRBJ1-1
v_call: TRBV7-8
clone_size: few
cdr3_nt: TGTGCCAGCAGCTTCGCAGGCTACGCACTCGCTGAAGCTTTCTTT
cdr3_aa: CASSFAGYALAEAFF

d_call: .
j_call: TRBJ1-2
v_call: TRBV28
clone_size: .
cdr3_nt: TGTGCCAGCGATCCGGGGGGTACTTACTCCTTCATGAACTATGGCTACACCTTC
cdr3_aa: CASDPGGTYSFMNYGYTF

d_call: TRBD2
j_call: TRBJ2-3
v_call: TRBV7-8
clone_size: .
cdr3_nt: TGTGCCAGCAGCTTGGGACTAGCGGGAGGAGGTACGCAGTATTTT
cdr3_aa: CASSLGLAGGGTQYF

d_call: TRBD2
j_call: TRBJ2-7
v_call: TRBV4-3
clone_size: .
cdr3_nt: TGCGCCAGCAGCCAGACCCGAGCGGGGGGCTACGAGCAGTACTTC
cdr3_aa: CASSQTRAGGYEQYF

d_call: .
j_call: TRBJ1-5
v_call: TRBV19
clone_size: .
cdr3_nt: TGTGCCAGTAGTATAGTGCCGGGAGAATTACGGCCCCAGCATTTT
cdr3_aa: CASSIVPGELRPQHF

d_call: TRBD1
j_call: TRBJ1-2
v_call: TRBV2
clone_size: .
cdr3_nt: TGTGCCAGCAGTGAACAGGGGGAGAACTATGGCTACACCTTC
cdr3_aa: CASSEQGENYGYTF

d_call: .
j_call: TRBJ2-7
v_call: TRBV12-5
clone_size: .
cdr3_nt: TGTGCTAGTGGTTTGGTACAGGCCAGCCGAGTCCACGAGCAGTACTTC
cdr3_aa: CASGLVQASRVHEQYF

d_call: .
j_call: TRBJ2-1
v_call: TRBV7-9
clone_size: .
cdr3_nt: TGTTCCAGCAGCTTAGCTTACCAGGGGGAGCAGTTCTTC
cdr3_aa: CSSSLAYQGEQFF

d_call: TRBD2
j_call: TRBJ2-1
v_call: TRBV6-1
clone_size: .
cdr3_nt: TGTGCCAGCAGTGAGCGGACTAGCGGCCCCTACGATGAGCAGTTCTTC
cdr3_aa: CASSERTSGPYDEQFF

d_call: TRBD1
j_call: TRBJ1-1
v_call: TRBV7-3
clone_size: .
cdr3_nt: TGTGCCAGCAGCTCGTTACAGGGGAAGAACACTGAAGCTTTCTTT
cdr3_aa: CASSSLQGKNTEAFF

d_call: TRBD2
j_call: TRBJ2-4
v_call: TRBV6-5
clone_size: .
cdr3_nt: TGTGCCAGCAGTTACAGGGCGGGGGGGCCGGACATTCAGTACTTC
cdr3_aa: CASSYRAGGPDIQYF

d_call: .
j_call: TRBJ1-5
v_call: TRBV6-5
clone_size: .
cdr3_nt: TGTGCCAGCAGTTACGCCATAGGCAATCAGCCCCAGCATTTT
cdr3_aa: CASSYAIGNQPQHF

d_call: .
j_call: TRBJ2-7
v_call: TRBV18
clone_size: few
cdr3_nt: TGTGCCAGCTCACCACTTGGGCAGGGGAGCTCCTACGAGCAGTACTTC
cdr3_aa: CASSPLGQGSSYEQYF

d_call: .
j_call: TRBJ1-6
v_call: TRBV27
clone_size: .
cdr3_nt: TGTGCCAGCAGTCTTCAGGGAAGGCATTCACCCCTCCACTTT
cdr3_aa: CASSLQGRHSPLHF

d_call: TRBD1
j_call: TRBJ1-5
v_call: TRBV2
clone_size: .
cdr3_nt: TGTGCCAGCAGTATGGGACAGGCTAGTCAGCCCCAGCATTTT
cdr3_aa: CASSMGQASQPQHF